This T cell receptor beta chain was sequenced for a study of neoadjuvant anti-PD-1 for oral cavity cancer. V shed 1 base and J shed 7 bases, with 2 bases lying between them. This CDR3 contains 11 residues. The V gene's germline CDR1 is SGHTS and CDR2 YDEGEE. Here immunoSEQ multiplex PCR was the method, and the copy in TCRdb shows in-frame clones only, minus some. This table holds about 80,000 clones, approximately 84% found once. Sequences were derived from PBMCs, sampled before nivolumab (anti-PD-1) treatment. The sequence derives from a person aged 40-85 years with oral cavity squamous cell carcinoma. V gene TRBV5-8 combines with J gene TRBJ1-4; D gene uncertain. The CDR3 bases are TGTGCCAGCAGCTTGCTTGAAAAACTGTTTTTT. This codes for CASSLLEKLFF.